The present T cell receptor beta chain was sequenced within a study of blood T cell repertoires in COVID-19. The overall study: Acute and convalescent COVID-19 specimens originated in the United States, Italy and Spain. Nucleic acid was either cDNA or gDNA, and it came from T cells, B-cell-depleted T cells, or PBMCs.

This CDR3 spans 18 amino acids. Germline CDR1 reads MNHNS; CDR2 reads SASEGT. The V and J ends lost 0 bases and 11 bases, in that order; junction bases with no gene match: 22. In the source study's methods: Scientists estimated how many nucleated cells there were by amplifying reference gene primers. Repertoires were generated with immunoSEQ multiplex PCR, while TCRdb's copy carries only in-frame clones and drops some. V, J and clone size derive from that table, while D and trimming were established from the DNA sequence. This sample has around 370,000 clones, with around nine tenths found just once.

The TCR comes from a woman in her 70s with COVID-19, enrolled during active disease. What was sequenced was peripheral blood. The J gene is TRBJ2-7, the V gene TRBV6-1, with 7 positions matching TRBD2. The CDR3 nucleotides read TGTGCCAGCAGTGAAGCGGTCCCACTACACCCTAGGGACTATATGAAGTACTTC. Protein product: CASSEAVPLHPRDYMKYF.